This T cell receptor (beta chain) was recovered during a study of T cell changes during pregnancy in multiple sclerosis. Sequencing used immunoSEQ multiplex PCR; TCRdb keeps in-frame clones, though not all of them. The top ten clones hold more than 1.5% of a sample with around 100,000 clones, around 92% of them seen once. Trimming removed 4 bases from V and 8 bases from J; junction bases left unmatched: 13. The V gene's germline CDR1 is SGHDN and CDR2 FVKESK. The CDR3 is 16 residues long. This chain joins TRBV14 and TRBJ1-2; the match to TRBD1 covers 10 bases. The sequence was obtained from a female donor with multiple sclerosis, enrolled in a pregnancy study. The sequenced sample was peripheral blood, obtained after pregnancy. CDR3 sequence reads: CASSLSPGQGRFGYTF. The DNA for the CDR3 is TGTGCCAGCAGCCTAAGCCCGGGACAGGGGCGCTTCGGCTACACCTTC.